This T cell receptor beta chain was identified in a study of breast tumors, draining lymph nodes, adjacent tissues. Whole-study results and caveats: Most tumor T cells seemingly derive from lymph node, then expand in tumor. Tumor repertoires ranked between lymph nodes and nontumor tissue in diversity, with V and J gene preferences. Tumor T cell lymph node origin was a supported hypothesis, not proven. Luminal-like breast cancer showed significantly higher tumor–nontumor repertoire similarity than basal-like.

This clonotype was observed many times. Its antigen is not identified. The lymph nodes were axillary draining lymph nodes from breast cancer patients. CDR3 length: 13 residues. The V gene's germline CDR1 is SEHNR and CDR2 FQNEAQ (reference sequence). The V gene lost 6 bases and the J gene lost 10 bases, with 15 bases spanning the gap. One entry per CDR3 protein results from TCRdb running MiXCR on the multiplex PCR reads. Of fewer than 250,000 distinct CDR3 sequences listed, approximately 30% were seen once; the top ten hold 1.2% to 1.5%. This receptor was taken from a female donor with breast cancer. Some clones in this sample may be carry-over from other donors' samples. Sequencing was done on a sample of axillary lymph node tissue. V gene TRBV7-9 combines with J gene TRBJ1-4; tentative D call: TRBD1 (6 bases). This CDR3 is CASRPYRDGKLFF. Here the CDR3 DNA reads TGTGCCAGCAGACCTTACAGGGACGGAAAACTGTTTTTT.